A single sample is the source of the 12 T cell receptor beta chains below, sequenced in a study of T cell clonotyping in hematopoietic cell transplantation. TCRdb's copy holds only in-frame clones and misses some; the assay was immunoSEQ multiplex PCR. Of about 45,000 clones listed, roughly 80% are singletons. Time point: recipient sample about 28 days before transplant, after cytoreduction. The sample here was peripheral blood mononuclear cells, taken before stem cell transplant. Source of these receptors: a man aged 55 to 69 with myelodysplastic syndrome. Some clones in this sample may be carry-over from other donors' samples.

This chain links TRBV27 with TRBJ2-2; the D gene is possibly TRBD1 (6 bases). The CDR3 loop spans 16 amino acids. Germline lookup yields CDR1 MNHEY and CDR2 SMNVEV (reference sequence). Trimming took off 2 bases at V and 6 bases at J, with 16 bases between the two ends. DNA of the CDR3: TGTGCCAGCAGTTTAAAGGCCAGGGGAATGGCCGGGGAGCTGTTTTTT. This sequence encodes CASSLKARGMAGELFF.

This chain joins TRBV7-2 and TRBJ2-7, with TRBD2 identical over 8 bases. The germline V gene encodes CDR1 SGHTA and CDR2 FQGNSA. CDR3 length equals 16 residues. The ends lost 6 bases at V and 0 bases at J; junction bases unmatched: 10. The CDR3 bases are TGTGCCAGCAGTCCGAGGACGGGGGGGTCCTCCTACGAGCAGTACTTC. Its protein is CASSPRTGGSSYEQYF.

The CDR3, as DNA: TGTGCCAGCTCAAGACAGGGGGCGACGGGAAACACCATATATTTT. It yields the protein CASSRQGATGNTIYF. The chain carries TRBV18 and TRBJ1-3; 10 bases fit TRBD1. This CDR3 contains 15 residues. The ends lost 5 bases at V and 4 bases at J; junction bases unmatched: 5. Germline CDR1 and CDR2: KGHSH and LQKENI.

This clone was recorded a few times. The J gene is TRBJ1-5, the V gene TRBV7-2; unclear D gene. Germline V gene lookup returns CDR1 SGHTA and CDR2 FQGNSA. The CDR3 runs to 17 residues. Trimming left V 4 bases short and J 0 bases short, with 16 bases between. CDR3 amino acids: CASSSPNDGHSNQPQHF. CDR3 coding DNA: TGTGCCAGCAGCTCGCCCAATGACGGGCATAGCAATCAGCCCCAGCATTTT.

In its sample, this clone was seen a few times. The CDR3 region is CASRGTGFGNTIYF. The CDR3 DNA is TGTGCCAGTAGGGGGACAGGGTTTGGAAACACCATATATTTT. The rearrangement links TRBV19 to TRBJ1-3; 9 positions agree with TRBD1. This CDR3 has 14 residues. J was trimmed by 3 bases and V by 6 bases; bases with no gene match: 3. The germline CDR1 and CDR2 sequences are LNHDA and SQIVND (reference sequence).

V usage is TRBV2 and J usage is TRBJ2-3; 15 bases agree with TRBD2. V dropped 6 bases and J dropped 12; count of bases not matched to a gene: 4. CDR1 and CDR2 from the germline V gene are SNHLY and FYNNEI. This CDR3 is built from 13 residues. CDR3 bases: TGTGCCAGCAGCGGGACTAGCGGGGGGCAACAGTATTTT. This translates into CASSGTSGGQQYF. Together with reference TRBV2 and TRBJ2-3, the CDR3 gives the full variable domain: EPEVTQTPSHQVTQMGQEVILRCVPISNHLYFYWYRQILGQKVEFLVSFYNNEISEKSEIFDDQFSVERPDGSNFTLKIRSTKLEDSAMYFCASSGTSGGQQYFGPGTRLTVL.

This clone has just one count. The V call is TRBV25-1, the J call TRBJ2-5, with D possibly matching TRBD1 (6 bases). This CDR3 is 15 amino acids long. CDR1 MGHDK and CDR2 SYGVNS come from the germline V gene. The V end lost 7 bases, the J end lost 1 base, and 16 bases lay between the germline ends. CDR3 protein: CASTYGRGSQETQYF. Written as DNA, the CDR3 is TGTGCCAGCACATACGGCAGGGGTTCCCAAGAGACCCAGTACTTC.

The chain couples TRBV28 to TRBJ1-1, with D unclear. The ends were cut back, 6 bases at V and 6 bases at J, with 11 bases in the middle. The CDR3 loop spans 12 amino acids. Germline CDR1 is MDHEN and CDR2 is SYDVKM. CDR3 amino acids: CASRAPRAEAFF. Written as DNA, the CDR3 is TGTGCCAGCAGAGCCCCACGAGCTGAAGCTTTCTTT.

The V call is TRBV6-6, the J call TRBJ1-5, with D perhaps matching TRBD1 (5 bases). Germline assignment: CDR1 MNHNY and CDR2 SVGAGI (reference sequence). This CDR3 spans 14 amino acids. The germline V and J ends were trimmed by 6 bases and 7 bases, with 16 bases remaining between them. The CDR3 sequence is CASSIRGDGQPQHF. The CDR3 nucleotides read TGTGCCAGCAGCATCCGAGGGGACGGGCAGCCCCAGCATTTT.

The chain's CDR3 is CAWSVQQGEGSPLHF. In nucleotides, the CDR3 is TGTGCCTGGAGTGTACAGCAGGGTGAGGGCTCACCCCTCCACTTT. This chain connects TRBV30 to TRBJ1-6; D might be TRBD1 (5 bases). Germline V gives CDR1 GTSNPN, CDR2 SVGIG (reference sequence). The length of the CDR3 is 15 residues. V lost 0 bases, J lost 10 bases, and 16 bases lay in between.

CDR3 sequence: CAWSVLAGVITGELFF. The CDR3 DNA sequence: TGTGCCTGGAGTGTACTAGCGGGGGTGATTACCGGGGAGCTGTTTTTT. The chain links TRBV30 to TRBJ2-2, with 11 positions matching TRBD2. Germline loops: CDR1 GTSNPN, CDR2 SVGIG (reference sequence). The CDR3 loop spans 16 amino acids. V dropped 0 bases and J dropped 5; count of bases not matched to a gene: 5.

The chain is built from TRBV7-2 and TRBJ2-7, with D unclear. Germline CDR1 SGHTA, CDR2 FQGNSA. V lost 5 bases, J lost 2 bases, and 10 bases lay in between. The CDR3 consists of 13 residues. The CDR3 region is CASSHTATYEQYF. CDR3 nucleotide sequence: TGTGCCAGCAGCCATACCGCTACCTACGAGCAGTACTTC.